This T cell receptor (beta chain) was found in a study of vaccination and CD4 T cells after COVID-19. As for the study in general: Post-COVID sampling occurred a median roughly 100 days after diagnosis (range 35 to 161). Overall study results and limits: SARS-CoV-2-reactive clonotype medians increased from about 20 to 38, not significantly.

CDR3 length equals 16 residues. Germline V gene lookup returns CDR1 SGHVS and CDR2 FNYEAQ. V shed 2 bases and J shed 2 bases, with 14 bases lying between them. March to December 2020 was the span of positive PCR dates, which predated US Alpha, Beta and Delta variants. In TCRdb, the PCR reads were re-called with MiXCR into one record per CDR3 protein. The sample contains around 14,000 distinct CDR3 sequences, 69% of which appear only once. A remark on this clonotype: Its antigen is as yet unknown.

The specimen was CD4+ T cells from blood, collected after SARS-CoV-2 vaccination. The receptor comes from a human donor who had recovered from COVID-19. V is TRBV7-6 and J is TRBJ2-3, with unresolved D. CDR3 residues: CASSLRSAANTDTQYF. The CDR3 DNA follows: TGTGCCAGCAGCTTACGCTCTGCAGCTAACACAGATACGCAGTATTTT. The variable domain in full, completed from reference TRBV7-6 and TRBJ2-3, reads GAGVSQSPRYKVTKRGQDVALRCDPISGHVSLYWYRQALGQGPEFLTYFNYEAQQDKSGLPNDRFSAERPEGSISTLTIQRTEQRDSAMYRCASSLRSAANTDTQYFGPGTRLTVL.